The rows below give T cell receptor beta chains drawn from one sample of a study of shared clonotypes between healthy human individuals. Profiled with immunoSEQ multiplex PCR; TCRdb holds only in-frame clones, not every one. The sample consists of nearly 600,000 clones, around 95% of them appearing once. The sequenced sample was naive CD8+ T cells sorted from blood. The source of these receptors is a woman younger than 45 in good health. The CDR3 runs from the conserved cysteine through the conserved F or W. The D gene is left open where the match is weak. Only part of the rows carry a size: once, few, many, or a class if the clone is expanded.

clone_size: -
j_call: TRBJ2-1
d_call: -
v_call: TRBV29-1
cdr3_aa: CSVEGRGGYREQFF

clone_size: once
j_call: TRBJ2-2
d_call: TRBD2
v_call: TRBV28
cdr3_aa: CASSFGTSGMTGELFF

clone_size: -
j_call: TRBJ2-7
d_call: -
v_call: TRBV11-2
cdr3_aa: CASSPRGGGARNEQYF

clone_size: -
j_call: TRBJ1-2
d_call: -
v_call: TRBV15
cdr3_aa: CATSRDLTAANYGYTF

clone_size: -
j_call: TRBJ1-1
d_call: -
v_call: TRBV5-1
cdr3_aa: CASSLGTANTEAFF

clone_size: -
j_call: TRBJ1-5
d_call: -
v_call: TRBV18
cdr3_aa: CATSTGLLRNRQPQHF

clone_size: -
j_call: TRBJ1-1
d_call: -
v_call: TRBV28
cdr3_aa: CASSLFNIMDPTEAFF

clone_size: -
j_call: TRBJ2-2
d_call: -
v_call: TRBV29-1
cdr3_aa: CSVEGVRGQAGTGELFF

clone_size: -
j_call: TRBJ1-5
d_call: -
v_call: TRBV19
cdr3_aa: CAVSNSNQPQHF

clone_size: -
j_call: TRBJ2-7
d_call: TRBD1
v_call: TRBV11-2
cdr3_aa: CAIRRDRAHEQYF

clone_size: -
j_call: TRBJ2-1
d_call: -
v_call: TRBV19
cdr3_aa: CAVGDNGSYNEQFF

clone_size: -
j_call: TRBJ1-1
d_call: -
v_call: TRBV28
cdr3_aa: CASSYPTTGGTEAFF

clone_size: -
j_call: TRBJ2-5
d_call: -
v_call: TRBV19
cdr3_aa: CASKGMWKAETQYF

clone_size: -
j_call: TRBJ2-2
d_call: TRBD1
v_call: TRBV5-1
cdr3_aa: CASSRDRENTGELFF

clone_size: few
j_call: TRBJ2-7
d_call: TRBD1
v_call: TRBV7-9
cdr3_aa: CASSEGTGANYEQYF

clone_size: -
j_call: TRBJ1-5
d_call: -
v_call: TRBV7-8
cdr3_aa: CASSPQEGKQPQHF

clone_size: -
j_call: TRBJ1-6
d_call: -
v_call: TRBV5-1
cdr3_aa: CASRRKPYNSPLHF

clone_size: -
j_call: TRBJ2-7
d_call: TRBD1
v_call: TRBV5-4
cdr3_aa: CASSPSTGAAYEQYF